These 28 T cell receptor beta chains originate from one sample sequenced in a study of long-term antiretroviral therapy in people with HIV. Samples were assayed with immunoSEQ v3.0 at survey level. The repertoire was sequenced with immunoSEQ multiplex PCR; TCRdb's copy has only in-frame clones and lacks some. The table has 15,000 to 20,000 clones, about three quarters seen once; the top ten hold 12% to 15%. The sequences come from unsorted PBMCs, collected 2.9 years after starting antiretroviral therapy. The receptor source for this set is a woman in her 30s with HIV.

The rearrangement links TRBV27 to TRBJ2-7; 8 bases line up with TRBD1. CDR1 is MNHEY, CDR2 SMNVEV, per germline (reference sequence). The junction had 10 bases not matched to a gene; V was cut back by 6 bases and J by 3 bases. CDR3 length: 15 amino acids. CDR3 protein: CASRLSTGVSYEQYF. The CDR3 nucleotides read TGTGCCAGCAGGCTCTCGACAGGGGTGAGCTACGAGCAGTACTTC.

The V call is TRBV6-5, the J call TRBJ1-1, with D perhaps matching TRBD1 (6 bases). Germline V gene sequence: CDR1 MNHEY, CDR2 SVGAGI. The V end lost 6 bases, the J end lost 3 bases, and 17 bases lay between the germline ends. CDR3 length equals 15 residues. CDR3 residues: CASRSGQRLYTEAFF. As DNA, the CDR3 is TGTGCCAGCAGATCCGGACAGAGACTTTACACTGAAGCTTTCTTT.

The chain combines TRBV5-1 with TRBJ2-1, with 8 bases identical to TRBD1. CDR3 size: 16 residues. Trimming at V came to 4 bases and at J to 2 bases, leaving 8 bases not matched to a gene. Germline-derived CDR1 and CDR2 are SGHRS and YFSETQ. The CDR3 spells CASSPVSGGPYNEQFF. CDR3 bases: TGCGCCAGCAGCCCTGTTTCAGGGGGCCCCTACAATGAGCAGTTCTTC. Full variable domain (remainder filled in from reference TRBV5-1 and TRBJ2-1): KAGVTQTPRYLIKTRGQQVTLSCSPISGHRSVSWYQQTPGQGLQFLFEYFSETQRNKGNFPGRFSGRQFSNSRSEMNVSTLELGDSALYLCASSPVSGGPYNEQFFGPGTRLTVL.

The chain couples TRBV2 to TRBJ2-3, with D possibly TRBD2 on 6 matching bases. Germline CDR1 reads SNHLY; CDR2 reads FYNNEI. The ends were cut back, 6 bases at V and 6 bases at J, with 10 bases in the middle. CDR3 length: 12 residues. CDR3 residues: CASRERADTQYF. CDR3 nucleotide sequence: TGTGCCAGCAGGGAGCGGGCGGATACGCAGTATTTT.

V is TRBV20-1 and J is TRBJ1-2, with a weak D call TRBD1 (5 bases). This CDR3 has 11 amino acids. V lost 0 bases and J lost 7, with 6 bases in between. Germline V gives CDR1 DFQATT, CDR2 SNEGSKA (reference sequence). The CDR3 loop reads CSAREGGGYTF. CDR3 nucleotides: TGCAGTGCTAGAGAGGGGGGTGGCTACACCTTC.

The chain recombines TRBV6-6 with TRBJ1-3; tentative D call: TRBD1 (5 bases). Germline V gene data show CDR1 as MNHNY and CDR2 as SVGAGI (reference sequence). Trimming left V 7 bases short and J 3 bases short, with 13 bases between. The length of the CDR3 is 14 residues. The CDR3 DNA follows: TGTGCCAGCAACTCCGGGACTGGTGGAAACACCATATATTTT. This sequence encodes CASNSGTGGNTIYF.

V usage is TRBV25-1 and J usage is TRBJ1-3; 7 bases match TRBD1. The CDR3 is made up of 14 amino acids. With V trimmed by 5 bases and J by 4 bases, 5 bases remained unmatched. Per the germline V gene, CDR1 is MGHDK and CDR2 is SYGVNS. The CDR3, as DNA: TGTGCCAGCAGTTGGTCGACAGGGGGAAACACCATATATTTT. This gives the protein CASSWSTGGNTIYF.

In DNA form, the CDR3 reads TGCGCCAGCAGCGGGCAGACGAGACGGGGGAACACTGAAGCTTTCTTT. As protein: CASSGQTRRGNTEAFF. This chain connects TRBV5-1 to TRBJ1-1; D is unclear. Trimming removed 4 bases from V and 1 base from J, with 17 bases in between. The CDR3 loop spans 16 amino acids. Germline CDR1 is SGHRS and CDR2 is YFSETQ.

J is TRBJ2-2 and V is TRBV11-3, with TRBD2 matching over 8 bases. After removal of 5 bases from V and 5 bases from J, the junction contained 10 bases not matched to a gene. The CDR3 totals 16 residues. Germline loops: CDR1 SGHNT, CDR2 YENEEA. The CDR3 bases are TGTGCCAGCAGCCCCGGGGGGGGCTCCATTACCGGGGAGCTGTTTTTT. Amino acid sequence: CASSPGGGSITGELFF.

The CDR3 nucleotides read TGTGCCAGTAGGGAAGGACAAACGAACACTGAAGCTTTCTTT. This translates into CASREGQTNTEAFF. The chain links TRBV19 to TRBJ1-1; a possible D gene is TRBD1 (5 bases). This CDR3 comprises 14 residues. V was pared by 6 bases and J by 1 base, with 12 bases between. The germline gives CDR1 LNHDA, CDR2 SQIVND (reference sequence). Based on the CDR3 plus reference TRBV19 and TRBJ1-1, the full variable domain is DGGITQSPKYLFRKEGQNVTLSCEQNLNHDAMYWYRQDPGQGLRLIYYSQIVNDFQKGDIAEGYSVSREKKESFPLTVTSAQKNPTAFYLCASREGQTNTEAFFGQGTRLTVV.

The chain has TRBV6-6 and TRBJ1-1, with D perhaps TRBD1 (6 bases). V was cut by 8 bases and J by 0 bases, with 19 bases left in between. Germline V CDR1 and CDR2: MNHNY, SVGAGI (reference sequence). The CDR3 sequence is 16 residues long. The chain's CDR3 is CASPDPITGLNTEAFF. CDR3 sequence (DNA): TGTGCCAGCCCAGACCCGATTACAGGGCTGAACACTGAAGCTTTCTTT.

The chain recombines TRBV7-9 with TRBJ1-3, with D possibly being TRBD1 (5 bases). This CDR3 region has 18 residues. Germline loops: CDR1 SEHNR, CDR2 FQNEAQ (reference sequence). The germline V and J ends were trimmed by 1 base and 0 bases, with 16 bases remaining between them. The CDR3 sequence is CASSLGRLGVPSGNTIYF. DNA of the CDR3: TGTGCCAGCAGCTTAGGGCGACTGGGGGTCCCCTCTGGAAACACCATATATTTT.

The CDR3 bases are TGTGCCAGCAGCCAAGTCCTAACTACCACAGATACGCAGTATTTT. Protein sequence: CASSQVLTTTDTQYF. The rearrangement links TRBV14 to TRBJ2-3; D is unclear. CDR3 size: 15 residues. Per germline, CDR1 SGHDN and CDR2 FVKESK. V was cut by 1 base and J by 2 bases, with 10 bases left in between.

In its sample, this clone was seen a few times. The chain joins TRBV2 to TRBJ1-5, with D possibly being TRBD1 (6 bases). Trimming removed 5 bases at V and 1 base at J, with 9 bases between. This CDR3 is built from 14 residues. Germline CDR1 SNHLY, CDR2 FYNNEI. The CDR3 DNA follows: TGTGCCAGCAGTACAGGGAACAGCAATCAGCCCCAGCATTTT. It translates to CASSTGNSNQPQHF.

This chain joins TRBV7-9 and TRBJ2-2; D is ambiguous. CDR1 and CDR2 from the germline V gene are SEHNR and FQNEAQ (reference sequence). V was cut by 1 base and J by 6 bases, with 9 bases left in between. This CDR3 contains 14 residues. The CDR3 DNA reads as TGTGCCAGCAGCTTAGGGCAGCCCCCCGGGGAGCTGTTTTTT. Translation gives CASSLGQPPGELFF.

The V call is TRBV9, the J call TRBJ2-3; 7 bases line up with TRBD2. Germline CDR1 and CDR2: SGDLS and YYNGEE. J was trimmed by 8 bases and V by 0 bases; bases with no gene match: 6. CDR3 length: 14 residues. Written as DNA, the CDR3 is TGTGCCAGCAGCGTAGGCGGGGGATCCAGTACGCAGTATTTT. It yields the protein CASSVGGGSSTQYF. Complete variable domain (other parts from reference TRBV9 and TRBJ2-3): DSGVTQTPKHLITATGQRVTLRCSPRSGDLSVYWYQQSLDQGLQFLIQYYNGEERAKGNILERFSAQQFPDLHSELNLSSLELGDSALYFCASSVGGGSSTQYFGPGTRLTVL.

This clone was observed a few times. The chain links TRBV7-6 to TRBJ2-2; a weak D match, TRBD2 (6 bases). Trimming removed 2 bases from V and 3 bases from J, with 13 bases in between. The V gene's germline CDR1 is SGHVS and CDR2 FNYEAQ. The CDR3 spans 16 residues. The CDR3 bases are TGTGCCAGCAGCTTAAAGACCGGGGGATACACCGGGGAGCTGTTTTTT. It is translated as CASSLKTGGYTGELFF.

There are a few counts of this clone. This chain connects TRBV10-2 to TRBJ2-7; D is unclear. Trimming pared 6 bases from V and 1 base from J, leaving 13 bases between. The CDR3 loop spans 14 amino acids. Germline V CDR1 and CDR2: WSHSY, SAAADI. The CDR3 DNA reads TGCGCCAGCAGCGCGTACCTGAATTCCTACGAGCAGTACGTC. This gives the protein CASSAYLNSYEQYV.

The genes are TRBV9 and TRBJ1-1; D perhaps matches TRBD1 (6 bases). In germline, CDR1 is SGDLS, CDR2 YYNGEE. This CDR3 is 14 amino acids long. V was pared by 4 bases and J by 4 bases, with 14 bases between. The CDR3 protein is CASSRAWGLTEAFF. In DNA form, the CDR3 reads TGTGCCAGCAGCCGAGCGTGGGGGCTCACTGAAGCTTTCTTT.

The J gene is TRBJ1-1, the V gene TRBV2; possibly TRBD1 for D (6 bases). Germline V CDR1 and CDR2: SNHLY, FYNNEI. This CDR3 contains 18 residues. V shed 1 base and J shed 0 bases, with 18 bases lying between them. CDR3 loop: CASSEEGGTTSLNTEAFF. The CDR3 region has the DNA TGTGCCAGCAGTGAAGAAGGGGGTACGACATCTCTGAACACTGAAGCTTTCTTT.

The V gene is TRBV7-3, the J gene TRBJ1-1; D not resolved. The V end lost 5 bases, the J end lost 4 bases, and 8 bases lay between the germline ends. Germline CDR1 reads SGHTA; CDR2 reads FQGTGA. This CDR3 region has 12 residues. The CDR3 DNA reads TGTGCCAGCAGCAACCTTGGCACTGAAGCTTTCTTT. Protein sequence: CASSNLGTEAFF.

In its sample, this clone was seen once. The chain has TRBV29-1 and TRBJ2-7; D may be TRBD1 (6 bases). This CDR3 region has 14 residues. The germline CDR1 and CDR2 sequences are SQVTM and ANQGSEA. The V gene lost 3 bases and the J gene lost 0 bases, with 12 bases spanning the gap. DNA of the CDR3: TGCAGCGTTGAGAGACAGGACAGCTCCTACGAGCAGTACTTC. Translating it yields CSVERQDSSYEQYF.

This clone was observed a handful of times. The chain combines TRBV27 with TRBJ2-7; D is uncertain. Trimming pared 6 bases from V and 6 bases from J, leaving 15 bases between. Germline-derived CDR1 and CDR2 are MNHEY and SMNVEV (reference sequence). This CDR3 contains 13 residues. The CDR3 DNA is TGTGCCAGCAGCGACCCCTGGGCAGGCGAGCAGTACTTC. Translation: CASSDPWAGEQYF.

This chain joins TRBV6-6 and TRBJ2-1; D unresolved. The V end was cut by 6 bases, the J end by 7 bases, with 10 bases between. The germline CDR1 and CDR2 sequences are MNHNY and SVGAGI (reference sequence). This CDR3 is built from 12 residues. CDR3 protein: CASSKRENEQFF. For the CDR3, the DNA is TGTGCCAGCAGCAAAAGGGAAAATGAGCAGTTCTTC.

V and J are TRBV11-1 and TRBJ1-2; D is ambiguous. The germline gives CDR1 SGHAT, CDR2 FQDESV (reference sequence). The CDR3 is 13 residues long. Between the trimmed V and J ends, which lost 4 bases and 8 bases, there was a span of 14 bases. CDR3 coding DNA: TGTGCCAGCAGCTGGCTGGGCGGGGAAGGCTACACCTTC. Its protein product is CASSWLGGEGYTF.

The chain has TRBV7-9 and TRBJ1-5; D unresolved. V lost 4 bases to trimming and J lost 0 bases, with 16 bases between them. Germline V CDR1 and CDR2: SEHNR, FQNEAQ (reference sequence). This CDR3 is 17 amino acids long. The CDR3, as DNA: TGTGCCAGCAGCTCCTCCTCAGCGTTAGCTAGCAATCAGCCCCAGCATTTT. Translating it yields CASSSSSALASNQPQHF.

The chain uses TRBV10-3 and TRBJ1-1; no clear D. Germline V gives CDR1 ENHRY, CDR2 SYGVKD. This CDR3 is built from 13 residues. V was trimmed by 3 bases and J by 2 bases, leaving 7 bases between them. CDR3: CAISDSHNTEAFF. The CDR3 nucleotides are TGTGCCATCAGTGATTCCCATAACACTGAAGCTTTCTTT.

V and J are TRBV28 and TRBJ1-2; D unresolved. V was trimmed by 4 bases and J by 4 bases, leaving 7 bases between them. Germline V gene lookup returns CDR1 MDHEN and CDR2 SYDVKM. The CDR3 consists of 12 residues. The CDR3 region has the DNA TGTGCCAGCAGTTATAGTAGCTATGGCTACACCTTC. Translated, it gives CASSYSSYGYTF.